Listed below are T cell receptor beta chains from one sample, sequenced in a study of OX40 agonist ivuxolimab in advanced cancers. TCRdb's copy holds only in-frame clones and misses some; the assay was immunoSEQ multiplex PCR. Of roughly 80,000 clones detected, roughly 84% appear once; the ten largest clones hold less than 0.4%. The sample was CD4+ or CD8+ T cells sorted from blood, taken in a trial of the OX40 agonist ivuxolimab. The source of these receptors is an adult with an advanced solid tumor such as melanoma, head and neck, liver or kidney cancer. CDR3s include the opening cysteine and the closing phenylalanine or tryptophan. A D gene is named only where the DNA matches it firmly. The size entry is marked missing in some rows and otherwise reads once, few, many or a size class.

cdr3_aa | cdr3_nt | v_call | clone_size | d_call | j_call
CASSLRGQSGGPTEAFF | TGCGCCAGCAGCTTGAGGGGTCAAAGTGGGGGTCCCACTGAAGCTTTCTTT | TRBV5-1 | . | . | TRBJ1-1
CASSIDGGTGSGYTF | TGTGCCAGTAGTATAGATGGCGGAACAGGGTCCGGCTACACCTTC | TRBV19 | . | . | TRBJ1-2
CASSLRGRVVYTQYF | TGTGCCAGCAGTTTACGGGGACGGGTGGTATATACGCAGTATTTT | TRBV28 | few | . | TRBJ2-3
CASRRGPSYGYTF | TGTGCCAGCAGGAGGGGACCTTCCTATGGCTACACCTTC | TRBV6-5 | . | . | TRBJ1-2
CASSLQGFETQYF | TGCGCCAGCAGCTTACAGGGTTTTGAGACCCAGTACTTC | TRBV5-1 | . | . | TRBJ2-5
CAWGRSGTTDTQYF | TGTGCCTGGGGGCGAAGCGGGACCACAGATACGCAGTATTTT | TRBV30 | . | TRBD2 | TRBJ2-3
CASSFTGAYGYTF | TGCGCCAGCAGCTTTACAGGGGCCTATGGCTACACCTTC | TRBV5-1 | . | TRBD1 | TRBJ1-2
CASSRRRGVGYNEQFF | TGTGCCAGCAGCCGACGGCGGGGAGTCGGCTACAATGAGCAGTTCTTC | TRBV5-6 | . | . | TRBJ2-1
CASSPTSGGYNEQFF | TGCGCCAGCAGCCCGACTAGCGGGGGCTACAATGAGCAGTTCTTC | TRBV5-1 | . | TRBD2 | TRBJ2-1
CASRRLGGPQETQYF | TGTGCCAGCAGACGACTCGGAGGGCCCCAAGAGACCCAGTACTTC | TRBV2 | . | . | TRBJ2-5
CASSYTGGRIQPQHF | TGTGCCAGCAGCTATACAGGGGGCAGGATCCAGCCCCAGCATTTT | TRBV6-6 | . | TRBD1 | TRBJ1-5
CASSLGRSVDTQYF | TGCGCCAGCAGCTTGGGGCGGTCAGTCGATACGCAGTATTTT | TRBV5-1 | . | . | TRBJ2-3
CASMNRGRGDEKLFF | TGTGCCAGCATGAACAGGGGGCGAGGCGATGAAAAACTGTTTTTT | TRBV19 | . | TRBD1 | TRBJ1-4
CASSGAWGGGARETQYF | TGTGCCAGCAGTGGCGCGTGGGGAGGAGGGGCCCGGGAGACCCAGTACTTC | TRBV27 | . | . | TRBJ2-5
CASGSFHSNQPQHF | TGTGCCAGCGGAAGTTTCCATAGCAATCAGCCCCAGCATTTT | TRBV2 | . | . | TRBJ1-5
CASSSRVRGETQYF | TGTGCCAGCAGCTCTAGAGTCAGGGGAGAGACCCAGTACTTC | TRBV7-9 | once | . | TRBJ2-5
CASSYSGAASQPQHF | TGTGCCAGCAGTTACAGCGGGGCGGCCAGCCAGCCCCAGCATTTT | TRBV6-5 | . | . | TRBJ1-5
CASSYGAASQETQYF | TGTGCCAGCAGTTACGGGGCGGCTTCACAAGAGACCCAGTACTTC | TRBV6-6 | . | . | TRBJ2-5
CASSYNEQFF | TGTGCCAGCAGCTACAATGAGCAGTTCTTC | TRBV7-9 | . | . | TRBJ2-1
CASSLGQFTGELFF | TGTGCCAGCAGCTTGGGACAGTTCACCGGGGAGCTGTTTTTT | TRBV11-2 | once | TRBD1 | TRBJ2-2
CASSGRGHWQETQYF | TGTGCCAGCAGTGGGCGGGGGCATTGGCAAGAGACCCAGTACTTC | TRBV25-1 | once | . | TRBJ2-5
CASSGRGGTEAFF | TGTGCCAGCAGCGGAAGGGGAGGAACTGAAGCTTTCTTT | TRBV7-6 | . | . | TRBJ1-1
CASSRRAVNTEAFF | TGCGCCAGCAGCAGACGGGCCGTGAACACTGAAGCTTTCTTT | TRBV5-1 | once | . | TRBJ1-1
CASSSIGLAATDTQYF | TGTGCCAGCAGTTCCATCGGACTAGCGGCCACAGATACGCAGTATTTT | TRBV28 | . | TRBD2 | TRBJ2-3
CASSDNSIGYTF | TGTGCCAGCAGTGATAACAGTATTGGCTACACCTTC | TRBV6-4 | . | . | TRBJ1-2
CASSLAGTDNEKLFF | TGTGCCAGCAGCTTAGCCGGGACAGACAATGAAAAACTGTTTTTT | TRBV7-2 | few | TRBD1 | TRBJ1-4
CASSPRTGARTDTQYF | TGTGCCAGCAGCCCGAGGACAGGGGCCCGCACAGATACGCAGTATTTT | TRBV7-9 | . | TRBD1 | TRBJ2-3
CASSQETGMNTYEQYF | TGCGCCAGCAGCCAAGAAACGGGAATGAACACCTACGAGCAGTACTTC | TRBV4-3 | . | . | TRBJ2-7
CASSVGSGSPNYNEQFF | TGTGCCAGCAGCGTGGGTAGCGGGTCGCCGAATTACAATGAGCAGTTCTTC | TRBV9 | . | TRBD2 | TRBJ2-1
CASSPTYNEQFF | TGTGCCAGCTCACCAACGTACAATGAGCAGTTCTTC | TRBV18 | once | . | TRBJ2-1
CASSNQRHWEQPQHF | TGTGCCAGCAGTAATCAACGACACTGGGAACAGCCCCAGCATTTT | TRBV6-6 | . | . | TRBJ1-5
CAISEYEETQYF | TGTGCCATCAGTGAGTATGAGGAGACCCAGTACTTC | TRBV10-3 | . | . | TRBJ2-5
CASSFNSGGVVYEQYF | TGTGCCAGCAGCTTCAATAGCGGGGGAGTGGTCTACGAGCAGTACTTC | TRBV7-9 | . | TRBD2 | TRBJ2-7
CASSPGPYNSPLHF | TGTGCCAGCAGTCCAGGTCCTTATAATTCACCCCTCCACTTT | TRBV6-6 | . | . | TRBJ1-6
CASSLGTLWNTEAFF | TGTGCCAGCAGTTTGGGGACCCTTTGGAACACTGAAGCTTTCTTT | TRBV28 | . | . | TRBJ1-1
CASSPQLASGNTGELFF | TGTGCCAGCTCTCCCCAACTGGCTAGCGGAAACACCGGGGAGCTGTTTTTT | TRBV18 | few | TRBD2 | TRBJ2-2
CASTHTGELFF | TGTGCCAGCACTCACACCGGGGAGCTGTTTTTT | TRBV7-6 | . | . | TRBJ2-2
CASSLQGDGFRETQYF | TGTGCCAGCTCACTCCAAGGGGATGGATTTAGGGAGACCCAGTACTTC | TRBV18 | . | . | TRBJ2-5
CASSAGRSNYGYTF | TGTGCCAGCAGTGCGGGACGGAGTAACTATGGCTACACCTTC | TRBV2 | . | . | TRBJ1-2
CASSYPGRGDQPQHF | TGTGCCAGCAGTTACCCAGGGAGGGGAGACCAGCCCCAGCATTTT | TRBV6-6 | . | . | TRBJ1-5